Shown below are 26 T cell receptor beta chains from a single sample sequenced in a study of shared clonotypes between healthy human individuals. Measured with immunoSEQ multiplex PCR; TCRdb has only the in-frame clones, and not every one. The sample lists 2 million to 2.5 million clones; 95% were seen once. The material sequenced was naive CD4+ T cells sorted from blood. Subset noted: CD45RA+ positively selected. The receptor source for this set is a man between 18 and 29 years old in good health.

This chain's CDR3 is CASSVDHLAGYTGELFF. CDR3 nucleotide sequence: TGTGCCAGCAGCGTAGATCATCTAGCGGGGTACACCGGGGAGCTGTTTTTT. V usage is TRBV9 and J usage is TRBJ2-2; TRBD2 matches 9 bases. V trimming: 0 bases; J trimming: 3 bases; junction bases outside the gene matches: 6. The germline gives CDR1 SGDLS, CDR2 YYNGEE. The CDR3 is 17 amino acids.

The chain uses TRBV5-1 and TRBJ2-3; no clear D. V lost 0 bases to trimming and J lost 6 bases, with 8 bases between them. CDR3 length equals 13 residues. Germline-derived CDR1 and CDR2 are SGHRS and YFSETQ. The CDR3 region has the DNA TGCGCCAGCAGCTTGGGCCCGAATGATACGCAGTATTTT. Its translation is CASSLGPNDTQYF.

This clone was found a few times. The chain links TRBV6-1 to TRBJ1-5; possibly TRBD1 for D (5 bases). V was clipped by 4 bases and J by 5 bases, with 9 bases between them. This CDR3 has 13 residues. CDR1 and CDR2 (germline): MNHNS, SASEGT. The CDR3 bases are TGTGCCAGCAGTGTGGACACGTATCAGCCCCAGCATTTT. Translating it yields CASSVDTYQPQHF.

The chain links TRBV28 to TRBJ2-1; D possibly matches TRBD1 or TRBD2 (5 bases each). The germline V gene has CDR1 MDHEN and CDR2 SYDVKM. The germline V and J ends were trimmed by 8 bases and 4 bases, with 9 bases remaining between them. The CDR3 has 12 amino acids. The CDR3, as DNA: TGTGCCAGCGAGGGGCAATACAATGAGCAGTTCTTC. It codes for CASEGQYNEQFF.

The V gene is TRBV6-1, the J gene TRBJ1-6; D remains ambiguous. The CDR3 contains 13 residues. Germline CDR1 MNHNS, CDR2 SASEGT. Trimming took 3 bases from V and 6 from J, leaving 6 bases between them. The CDR3 protein is CASSDDPNSPLHF. For the CDR3, the DNA is TGTGCCAGCAGTGACGACCCTAATTCACCCCTCCACTTT.

The rearrangement joins TRBV5-1 to TRBJ1-1; D gene uncertain. Trimming cost V 0 bases and J 1 base, with 10 bases left between them. Germline V gene data show CDR1 as SGHRS and CDR2 as YFSETQ. The CDR3 runs to 15 residues. Written as DNA, the CDR3 is TGCGCCAGCAGCTTGGGGTTTACGGAGAACACTGAAGCTTTCTTT. This encodes CASSLGFTENTEAFF.

The chain is built from TRBV9 and TRBJ2-7; 11 positions match TRBD2. Germline V gene lookup returns CDR1 SGDLS and CDR2 YYNGEE. The CDR3 covers 19 residues. After removal of 1 base from V and 3 bases from J, the junction contained 15 bases not matched to a gene. The CDR3 DNA sequence: TGTGCCAGCAGCGTAAGAGGGAACATCGGGACTAGCGGATTCTACGAGCAGTACTTC. Translated, it gives CASSVRGNIGTSGFYEQYF.

The rearrangement joins TRBV5-1 to TRBJ1-1; 7 nucleotides agree with TRBD1. The CDR3 runs 15 residues. The V and J ends lost 3 bases and 2 bases, in that order; junction bases with no gene match: 7. CDR1 is SGHRS, CDR2 YFSETQ, per germline. This CDR3 reads CASSWMTGTNTEAFF. For the CDR3, the DNA is TGCGCCAGCAGCTGGATGACAGGGACCAACACTGAAGCTTTCTTT.

This chain connects TRBV6-1 to TRBJ2-5; D gene unclear. CDR1 MNHNS and CDR2 SASEGT come from the germline V gene. Trimming pared 7 bases from V and 1 base from J, leaving 16 bases between. The length of the CDR3 is 15 residues. The DNA for the CDR3 is TGTGCCAGCAAAAGTGGCCAGCCCCCCCAAGAGACCCAGTACTTC. Its protein is CASKSGQPPQETQYF.

The chain carries TRBV9 and TRBJ2-3; 8 nucleotides agree with TRBD1. Germline loops: CDR1 SGDLS, CDR2 YYNGEE. The CDR3 runs 16 residues. Trimming took 0 bases from V and 4 from J; bases not matched to a gene: 7. In nucleotides, the CDR3 is TGTGCCAGCAGCGTAGGTTCGGCAGGGGGCGCAGATACGCAGTATTTT. Encoded protein: CASSVGSAGGADTQYF.

The V gene is TRBV9, the J gene TRBJ2-1, with 7 bases lining up with TRBD1. CDR1 and CDR2 from the germline V gene are SGDLS and YYNGEE. The CDR3 totals 15 residues. The ends lost 0 bases at V and 3 bases at J; junction bases unmatched: 3. The CDR3 here is CASSVEGADYNEQFF. In DNA form, the CDR3 reads TGTGCCAGCAGCGTAGAGGGGGCGGACTACAATGAGCAGTTCTTC.

The chain couples TRBV30 to TRBJ2-3, with 8 bases identical to TRBD1. The trim removed 5 bases at V and 4 bases at J, leaving 11 bases unmatched. The length of the CDR3 is 15 residues. From germline, CDR1 is GTSNPN and CDR2 SVGIG (reference sequence). CDR3 DNA sequence: TGTGCCTGGTCGAGAGCCGGGACAGGATCAGATACGCAGTATTTT. Amino acids: CAWSRAGTGSDTQYF.

The chain combines TRBV6-5 with TRBJ2-2; D perhaps matches TRBD1 (6 bases). V was cut by 2 bases and J by 3 bases, with 13 bases left in between. CDR1 and CDR2 (germline): MNHEY, SVGAGI. The CDR3 length is 16 residues. CDR3: CASSYGQGLDTGELFF. CDR3 nucleotide sequence: TGTGCCAGCAGTTACGGGCAGGGGCTGGACACCGGGGAGCTGTTTTTT.

V usage is TRBV5-4 and J usage is TRBJ1-2, with unresolved D. The length of the CDR3 is 16 residues. V dropped 3 bases and J dropped 5 bases, with 20 bases sitting between them. Germline lookup yields CDR1 SGHNT and CDR2 YYREEE (reference sequence). This CDR3 is CASSSGSIPRDYGYTF. CDR3 coding DNA: TGTGCCAGCAGCTCTGGGTCCATTCCTAGGGATTATGGCTACACCTTC.

This chain uses TRBV5-4 with TRBJ2-3, with 8 positions matching TRBD1. CDR1 SGHNT and CDR2 YYREEE come from the germline V gene (reference sequence). Trimming removed 1 base from V and 4 bases from J; junction bases left unmatched: 2. CDR3 length: 14 residues. The CDR3 is CASSLQGAPDTQYF. The DNA for the CDR3 is TGTGCCAGCAGCTTGCAGGGGGCTCCAGATACGCAGTATTTT.

V is TRBV4-3 and J is TRBJ2-5, with 11 bases matching TRBD2. Germline V lookup: CDR1 LGHNA, CDR2 YSLEER. V was pared by 1 base and J by 3 bases, with 13 bases of the junction left unmatched. The CDR3 consists of 19 residues. The CDR3 nucleotides are TGCGCCAGCAGCCAAGCGACTAGCGGGAACTCGTTGGAAGAAGAGACCCAGTACTTC. It is translated as CASSQATSGNSLEEETQYF.

The V and J genes are TRBV4-1 and TRBJ1-5; D is possibly TRBD1 (5 bases). The germline V gene encodes CDR1 MGHRA and CDR2 YSYEKL. V lost 1 base and J 5 bases, leaving 12 bases between the germline ends. The CDR3 contains 15 residues. The CDR3 region is CASSQGTGDYQPQHF. The CDR3 DNA follows: TGCGCCAGCAGCCAAGGGACTGGGGACTATCAGCCCCAGCATTTT.

J is TRBJ2-7 and V is TRBV6-5, with D hard to call. V shed 2 bases and J shed 3 bases, with 11 bases lying between them. CDR3 size: 14 residues. Germline CDR1 is MNHEY and CDR2 is SVGAGI. CDR3 DNA sequence: TGTGCCAGCAGTTACCGATCTGGGGTCTACGAGCAGTACTTC. Amino acids: CASSYRSGVYEQYF.

This clone was seen more than once but under ten times. The sample carries other DNA sequences with the same CDR3. The CDR3 nucleotides are TGTGCCATCAGTGGACAGGGGTACGAGCAGTACTTC. Amino acid sequence: CAISGQGYEQYF. The chain combines TRBV10-3 with TRBJ2-7, with 8 bases that match TRBD1. This CDR3 has 12 residues. CDR1 and CDR2 (germline): ENHRY, SYGVKD. J was trimmed by 4 bases and V by 4 bases; bases with no gene match: 0.

V and J are TRBV18 and TRBJ2-5; D assignment may be TRBD1 or TRBD2 (5 bases each). The CDR3 has 15 residues. Germline-derived CDR1 and CDR2 are KGHSH and LQKENI. The ends were cut back, 0 bases at V and 2 bases at J, with 10 bases in the middle. DNA for the CDR3: TGTGCCAGCTCACCACCAGGGACCCGACAAGAGACCCAGTACTTC. This encodes CASSPPGTRQETQYF.

Only one count was recorded for this clone. This chain connects TRBV27 to TRBJ1-5; D possibly corresponds to TRBD1 (6 bases). Germline V gives CDR1 MNHEY, CDR2 SMNVEV (reference sequence). V shed 3 bases and J shed 6 bases, with 18 bases lying between them. CDR3 size: 16 residues. Here the CDR3 DNA reads TGTGCCAGCAGTTTTCGTGGGGTAGGGGGAATTCAGCCCCAGCATTTT. As protein: CASSFRGVGGIQPQHF.

This clone was detected once. CDR3: CALTEGQGYGYTF. The CDR3 DNA follows: TGTGCCCTAACCGAGGGACAGGGGTATGGCTACACCTTC. The chain has TRBV5-4 and TRBJ1-2, with 10 nucleotides matching TRBD1. V lost 10 bases and J lost 5; bases outside the gene matches: 8. Per germline, CDR1 SGHNT and CDR2 YYREEE (reference sequence). CDR3 length equals 13 residues.

The chain carries TRBV2 and TRBJ2-1; 9 nucleotides align to TRBD2. The CDR3 runs to 15 residues. Unmatched junction bases numbered 10, after V lost 3 bases and J lost 10 bases. The germline V gene encodes CDR1 SNHLY and CDR2 FYNNEI. The CDR3 sequence: CASSDRAGGSREQFF. DNA for the CDR3: TGTGCCAGCAGTGATCGAGCGGGGGGTTCAAGGGAGCAGTTCTTC.

Remarks on this clone: This sample also contains other DNA sequences that code for the same CDR3. The J gene is TRBJ2-5, the V gene TRBV6-5; 8 bases are shared with TRBD2. J lost 5 bases, V lost 5 bases, and 1 base had no gene match. In germline, CDR1 is MNHEY, CDR2 SVGAGI. The CDR3 has 12 residues. CDR3 amino acids: CASSRGGETQYF. The CDR3 nucleotides read TGTGCCAGCAGTCGGGGGGGGGAGACCCAGTACTTC.

The chain employs TRBV10-3 and TRBJ1-1; 8 bases match TRBD1. CDR1 ENHRY and CDR2 SYGVKD come from the germline V gene. With 7 bases clipped from V and 4 bases from J, the junction kept 5 bases outside the gene matches. This CDR3 comprises 13 residues. CDR3 protein: CAINDRGSTEAFF. CDR3 DNA: TGTGCCATCAACGACAGGGGATCCACTGAAGCTTTCTTT.

This clone was recorded once. The V and J genes are TRBV2 and TRBJ1-6; 9 bases align to TRBD1. V lost 2 bases, J lost 6 bases, and 2 bases stayed unmatched. The germline gives CDR1 SNHLY, CDR2 FYNNEI. The length of the CDR3 is 15 residues. The CDR3 sequence is CASSETGGGNSPLHF. CDR3 coding DNA: TGTGCCAGCAGTGAAACAGGGGGCGGTAATTCACCCCTCCACTTT.